These 14 T cell receptor beta chains were sequenced from one sample in a study of OX40 agonist ivuxolimab in advanced cancers. TCRdb's copy holds only in-frame clones and misses some; the assay was immunoSEQ multiplex PCR. The sample yields under 65,000 clones, about 89% seen once. The sequenced sample was CD4+ or CD8+ T cells sorted from blood, obtained in a trial of the OX40 agonist ivuxolimab. These receptors came from an adult with an advanced solid tumor such as melanoma, head and neck, liver or kidney cancer.

This chain connects TRBV6-6 to TRBJ2-7; 8 bases line up with TRBD2. The CDR3 has 12 residues. Losses at the gene ends were 7 bases for V and 3 bases for J; bases not matched to a gene: 2. Germline CDR1 reads MNHNY; CDR2 reads SVGAGI (reference sequence). CDR3 protein: CASKGTSYEQYV. DNA for the CDR3: TGTGCCAGCAAGGGGACTAGCTACGAGCAGTACGTC.

Here the CDR3 reads CASSSPTSGKTTSYEQYV. CDR3 nucleotide sequence: TGTGCCAGCAGCTCACCGACTAGCGGGAAGACTACCTCCTACGAGCAGTACGTC. The V and J genes are TRBV7-3 and TRBJ2-7; 11 nucleotides align to TRBD2. Losses at the gene ends were 4 bases for V and 0 bases for J; bases not matched to a gene: 11. The CDR3 spans 18 residues. CDR1 is SGHTA and CDR2 is FQGTGA in the germline V gene.

This clone appeared many times. V gene TRBV5-5 combines with J gene TRBJ2-7; perhaps TRBD1 as D (5 bases). This CDR3 has 15 residues. V was trimmed by 0 bases and J by 0 bases, leaving 10 bases between them. Per the germline V gene, CDR1 is SGHKS and CDR2 is YYEKEE (reference sequence). CDR3 in amino acids: CASSLAWGASYEQYV. The CDR3 nucleotides read TGTGCCAGCAGCTTGGCTTGGGGCGCCTCCTACGAGCAGTACGTC.

This chain uses TRBV7-9 with TRBJ2-7, with 12 bases identical to TRBD2. In germline, CDR1 is SEHNR, CDR2 FQNEAQ (reference sequence). V was pared by 1 base and J by 5 bases, with 3 bases of the junction left unmatched. The CDR3 contains 15 residues. The CDR3, as DNA: TGTGCCAGCAGCTTAGGTCTAGCGGGAGGGCACGAGCAGTACTTC. Translating it yields CASSLGLAGGHEQYF.

The gene calls are TRBV7-7 and TRBJ2-1; D is tentatively TRBD1 or TRBD2 (5 bases each). CDR3 length: 13 residues. The germline V and J ends were trimmed by 1 base and 9 bases, with 10 bases remaining between them. Germline lookup yields CDR1 SSHAT and CDR2 FNYEAQ (reference sequence). The CDR3 DNA reads as TGTGCCAGCAGCTTAGGGGACGCCTCTGAGCAGTTCTTC. Translated: CASSLGDASEQFF.

The chain has TRBV6-1 and TRBJ2-6, with unresolved D. Germline V gene data show CDR1 as MNHNS and CDR2 as SASEGT. The CDR3 runs 18 residues. The V end lost 4 bases, the J end lost 4 bases, and 20 bases lay between the germline ends. The CDR3 DNA follows: TGTGCCAGCAGTGGAGACCCTGATGAACTCTGGGGGGCCAACGTCCTGACTTTC. Its protein is CASSGDPDELWGANVLTF.

The J gene is TRBJ2-7, the V gene TRBV15; D uncertain. From germline, CDR1 is LNHNV and CDR2 YYDKDF (reference sequence). The CDR3 sequence is 14 residues long. V gave up 0 bases and J gave up 6 bases, with 12 bases separating them. CDR3 loop: CATSRDRRAVEQYV. The CDR3 coding sequence is TGTGCCACCAGCAGAGATCGTAGAGCTGTCGAGCAGTACGTC.

This chain uses TRBV6-5 with TRBJ2-7; TRBD1 is a possible D gene (6 bases). Germline CDR1 reads MNHEY; CDR2 reads SVGAGI. The length of the CDR3 is 13 residues. Trimming took 6 bases from V and 3 from J, leaving 12 bases between them. The CDR3 sequence is CASRTGSIYEQYF. The CDR3 DNA follows: TGTGCCAGCAGGACAGGCTCGATCTACGAGCAGTACTTC.

V and J are TRBV5-6 and TRBJ1-6; possible D gene TRBD1, 6 bases. Per germline, CDR1 SGHDT and CDR2 YYEEEE. There are 16 residues in the CDR3. V lost 2 bases and J lost 10, with 19 bases in between. CDR3 bases: TGTGCCAGCAGCTTTCGGAGCCAGGGGCTTTTCTCACCCCTCCACTTT. The encoded protein is CASSFRSQGLFSPLHF.

V gene TRBV28 combines with J gene TRBJ2-2; D is unresolved. Germline V gene sequence: CDR1 MDHEN, CDR2 SYDVKM. The CDR3 loop spans 15 amino acids. The germline V and J ends were trimmed by 3 bases and 0 bases, with 8 bases remaining between them. CDR3 bases: TGTGCCAGCAGTTTCCTGCAGGCGAACACCGGGGAGCTGTTTTTT. It specifies CASSFLQANTGELFF.

The J gene is TRBJ1-1, the V gene TRBV6-5; tentatively, D is TRBD1 (5 bases). From germline, CDR1 is MNHEY and CDR2 SVGAGI. The CDR3 totals 13 residues. Trimming took off 0 bases at V and 6 bases at J, with 8 bases between the two ends. For the CDR3, the DNA is TGTGCCAGCAGTTACTCGGGGGTCCCTGAAGCTTTCTTT. It is translated as CASSYSGVPEAFF.

In DNA form, the CDR3 reads TGTGCCAGCAGCGAGACGGGGAACACTGAAGCTTTCTTT. It is translated as CASSETGNTEAFF. The gene calls are TRBV28 and TRBJ1-1, with D unresolved. Trimming removed 6 bases from V and 1 base from J, with 9 bases in between. The CDR3 loop spans 13 amino acids. Germline CDR1 reads MDHEN; CDR2 reads SYDVKM.

This sequence joins TRBV5-1 and TRBJ1-1, with TRBD1 identical over 9 bases. Unmatched junction bases numbered 6, after V lost 2 bases and J lost 4 bases. CDR3 size: 15 residues. Germline V gene data show CDR1 as SGHRS and CDR2 as YFSETQ. In DNA form, the CDR3 reads TGCGCCAGCAGCTTACCCGGGACAGGGAGCACTGAAGCTTTCTTT. This sequence encodes CASSLPGTGSTEAFF.

The chain combines TRBV19 with TRBJ2-3; TRBD2 might be the D (6 bases). Germline values: CDR1 LNHDA, CDR2 SQIVND (reference sequence). The CDR3 is 15 amino acids. Trimming took off 6 bases at V and 2 bases at J, with 15 bases between the two ends. The DNA for the CDR3 is TGTGCCAGTAGCTTGCGGGGAGCAGTCACAGATACGCAGTATTTT. It specifies CASSLRGAVTDTQYF.